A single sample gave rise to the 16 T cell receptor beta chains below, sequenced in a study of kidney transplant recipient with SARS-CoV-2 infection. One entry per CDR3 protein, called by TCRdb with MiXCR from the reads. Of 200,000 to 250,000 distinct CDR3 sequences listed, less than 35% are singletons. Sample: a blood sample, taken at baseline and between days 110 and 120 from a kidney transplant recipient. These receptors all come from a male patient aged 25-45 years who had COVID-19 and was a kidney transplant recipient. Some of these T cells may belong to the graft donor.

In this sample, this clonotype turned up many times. The CDR3 bases are TGTGCTAGTGGTGCGATGGATTTGCAGGGAAAGACCTATGGCTACACCTTC. Its protein is CASGAMDLQGKTYGYTF. J is TRBJ1-2 and V is TRBV12-5; TRBD1 might be the D (5 bases). The CDR3 length is 17 residues. Germline V CDR1 and CDR2: LGHNT, FRNRAP. The ends were cut back, 5 bases at V and 4 bases at J, with 23 bases in the middle.

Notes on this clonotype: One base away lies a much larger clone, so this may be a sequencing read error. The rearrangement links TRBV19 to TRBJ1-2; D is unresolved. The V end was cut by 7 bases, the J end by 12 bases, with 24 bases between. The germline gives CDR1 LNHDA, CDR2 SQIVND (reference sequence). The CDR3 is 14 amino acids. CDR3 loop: CASTLRVTSSGHTF. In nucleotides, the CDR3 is TGTGCCAGTACCCTAAGGGTCACCTCCTCAGGCCACACCTTC.

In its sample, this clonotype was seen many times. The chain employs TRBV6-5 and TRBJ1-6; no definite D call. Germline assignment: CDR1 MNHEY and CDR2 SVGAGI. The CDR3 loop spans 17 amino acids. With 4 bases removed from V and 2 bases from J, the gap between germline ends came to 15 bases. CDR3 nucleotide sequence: TGTGCCAGCAGTTGGGAAACTGTAGGGCCCTATAATTCACCCCTCCACTTT. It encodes CASSWETVGPYNSPLHF.

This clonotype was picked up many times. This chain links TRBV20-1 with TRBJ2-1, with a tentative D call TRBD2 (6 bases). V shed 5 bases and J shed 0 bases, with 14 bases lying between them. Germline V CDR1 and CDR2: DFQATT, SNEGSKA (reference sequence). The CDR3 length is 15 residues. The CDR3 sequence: CSAQGGGASYNEQFF. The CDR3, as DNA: TGCAGTGCTCAAGGTGGCGGGGCCTCCTACAATGAGCAGTTCTTC.

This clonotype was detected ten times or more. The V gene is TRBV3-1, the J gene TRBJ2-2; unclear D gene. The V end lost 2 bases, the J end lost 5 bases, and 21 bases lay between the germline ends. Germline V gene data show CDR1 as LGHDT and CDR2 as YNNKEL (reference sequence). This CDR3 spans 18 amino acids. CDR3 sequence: CASSQCGPISGLTGELFF. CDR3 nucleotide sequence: TGTGCCAGCAGCCAATGCGGTCCCATTTCAGGCTTGACCGGGGAGCTGTTTTTT.

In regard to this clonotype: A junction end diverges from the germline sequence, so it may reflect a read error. The CDR3 region has the DNA TGTGCCATCTCACCGCGACCGGGACATAGGAGCACAGATACGCAGTATTTT. It translates to CAISPRPGHRSTDTQYF. The chain uses TRBV18 and TRBJ2-3; maybe TRBD1 (6 bases). This CDR3 region has 17 residues. Germline V gene sequence: CDR1 KGHSH, CDR2 LQKENI.

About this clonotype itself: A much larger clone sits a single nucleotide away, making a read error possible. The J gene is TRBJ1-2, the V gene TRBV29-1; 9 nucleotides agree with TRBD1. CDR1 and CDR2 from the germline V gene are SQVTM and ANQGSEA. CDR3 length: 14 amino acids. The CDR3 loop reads CSVGSGQGGYGHTF. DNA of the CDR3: TGCAGCGTAGGTTCGGGACAGGGAGGCTATGGCCACACCTTC.

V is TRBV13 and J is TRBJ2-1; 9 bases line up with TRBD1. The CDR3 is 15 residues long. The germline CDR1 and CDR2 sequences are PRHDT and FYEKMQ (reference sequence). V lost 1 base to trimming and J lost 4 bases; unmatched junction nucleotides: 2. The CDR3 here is CASSLEGTGYNEQFF. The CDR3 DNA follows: TGTGCCAGCAGCTTAGAGGGGACAGGGTACAATGAGCAGTTCTTC.

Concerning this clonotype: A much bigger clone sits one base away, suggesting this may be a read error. CDR3 sequence: CVTRRGVGSYEQYF. CDR3 DNA: TGTGTCACCCGCAGGGGGGTAGGCTCCTACGAGCAGTACTTC. This chain connects TRBV19 to TRBJ2-4; TRBD1 might be the D (7 bases). The closer fit of TRBJ2-7 to the DNA end suggests the J call may be wrong. The CDR3 contains 14 residues. Per germline, CDR1 LNHDA and CDR2 SQIVND (reference sequence).

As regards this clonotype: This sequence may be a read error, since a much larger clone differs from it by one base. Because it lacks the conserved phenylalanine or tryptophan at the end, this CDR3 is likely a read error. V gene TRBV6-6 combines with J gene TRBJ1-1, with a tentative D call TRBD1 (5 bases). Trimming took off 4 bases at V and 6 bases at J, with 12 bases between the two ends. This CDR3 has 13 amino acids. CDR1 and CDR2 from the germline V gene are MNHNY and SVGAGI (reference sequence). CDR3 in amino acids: CASSFGAFAEAFL. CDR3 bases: TGTGCCAGCAGTTTTGGGGCTTTTGCTGAAGCTTTCCTT.

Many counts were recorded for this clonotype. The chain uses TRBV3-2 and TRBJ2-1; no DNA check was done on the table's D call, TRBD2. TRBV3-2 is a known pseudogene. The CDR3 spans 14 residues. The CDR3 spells CASRDSSSYNEQFF. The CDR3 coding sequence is TGTGCCAGCAGGGACTCCAGCTCCTACAATGAGCAGTTCTTC.

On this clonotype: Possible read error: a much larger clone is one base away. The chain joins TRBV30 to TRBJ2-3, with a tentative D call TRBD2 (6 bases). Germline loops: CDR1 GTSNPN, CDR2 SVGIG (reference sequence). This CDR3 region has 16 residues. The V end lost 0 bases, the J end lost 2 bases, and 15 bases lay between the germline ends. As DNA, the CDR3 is TGTGCCTGGAGTGTACGATTAGCGGAAACCACAGATACGCAGTATTTT. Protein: CAWSVRLAETTDTQYF.

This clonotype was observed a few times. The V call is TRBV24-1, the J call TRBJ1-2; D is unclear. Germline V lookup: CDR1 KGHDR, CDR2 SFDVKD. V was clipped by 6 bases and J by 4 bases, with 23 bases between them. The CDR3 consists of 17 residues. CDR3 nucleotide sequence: TGTGCCACCAGTCTGAGTTGTAGTACCAGAAAGACCTATGGCTACACCTTC. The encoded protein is CATSLSCSTRKTYGYTF.

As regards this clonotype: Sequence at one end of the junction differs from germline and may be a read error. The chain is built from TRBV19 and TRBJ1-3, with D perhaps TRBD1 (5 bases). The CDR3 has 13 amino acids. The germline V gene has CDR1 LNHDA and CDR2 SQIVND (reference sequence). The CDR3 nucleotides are TGTGCCAATAGTACAGGCCCTGGAAACACCATATATTTT. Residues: CANSTGPGNTIYF.

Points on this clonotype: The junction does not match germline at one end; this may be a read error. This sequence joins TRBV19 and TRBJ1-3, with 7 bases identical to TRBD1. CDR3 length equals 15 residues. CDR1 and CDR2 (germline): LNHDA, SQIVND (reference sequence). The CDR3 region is CASSIGQDQGTTIYF. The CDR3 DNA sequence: TGTGCCAGTAGTATTGGACAGGACCAAGGAACCACCATATATTTT.

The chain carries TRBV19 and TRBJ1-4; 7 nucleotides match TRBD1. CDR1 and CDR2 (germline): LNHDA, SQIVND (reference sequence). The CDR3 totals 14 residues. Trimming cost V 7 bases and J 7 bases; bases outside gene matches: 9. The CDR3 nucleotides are TGTGCCAGTATGAGTACAGGGGACAGTGAAAAACTGTTTTTT. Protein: CASMSTGDSEKLFF.